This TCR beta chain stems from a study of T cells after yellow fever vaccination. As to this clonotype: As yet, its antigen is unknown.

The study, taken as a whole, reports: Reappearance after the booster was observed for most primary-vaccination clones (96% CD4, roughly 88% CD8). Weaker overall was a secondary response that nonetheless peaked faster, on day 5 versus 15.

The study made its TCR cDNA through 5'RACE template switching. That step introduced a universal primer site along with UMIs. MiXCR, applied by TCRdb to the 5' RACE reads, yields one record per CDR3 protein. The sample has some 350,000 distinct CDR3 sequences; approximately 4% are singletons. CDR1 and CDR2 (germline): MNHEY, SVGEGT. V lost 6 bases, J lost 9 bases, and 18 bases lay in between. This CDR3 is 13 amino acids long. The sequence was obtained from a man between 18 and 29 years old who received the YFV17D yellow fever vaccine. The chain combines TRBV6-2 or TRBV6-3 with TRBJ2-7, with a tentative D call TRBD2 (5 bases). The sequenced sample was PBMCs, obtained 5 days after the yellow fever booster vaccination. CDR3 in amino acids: CASSQDPGSAQYV. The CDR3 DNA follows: TGTGCCAGCAGCCAGGATCCGGGGTCAGCGCAGTACGTC.